This T cell receptor beta chain was recorded in a study of T and B cells in COVID-19 patients. Whole-study findings and limits: Sorted SARS-CoV-2-responsive or tetramer+ T cells and CD4+, regulatory and CD8+ subsets were not yet sequenced. Active COVID-19 showed highly clonal TRB repertoires; recovery showed diversity and richness above healthy donors. Exclusive to the recovered cohort were some 2,300 TCR clusters, about 29 of them with low generation probability.

The length of the CDR3 is 14 residues. V was shortened by 4 bases and J by 0 bases, with 10 bases between the two germline ends. Germline V gives CDR1 SGHKS, CDR2 YYEKEE (reference sequence). In the case of this clonotype: The antigen is not known.

TRB was amplified from about 240-490 ng of blood genomic DNA. TRB rearrangements were amplified by multiplex PCR with BIOMED2 TRB-A/B primers. Using its own MiXCR run on the multiplex PCR reads, TCRdb lists one record per CDR3 protein. The sample lists about 4,000 distinct CDR3 sequences; less than 25% were seen once. The clonotype originates from a human donor with active COVID-19. The sequenced material came from blood. The V call is TRBV5-5, the J call TRBJ1-1; the D gene is possibly TRBD1 (6 bases). CDR3 DNA: TGTGCCAGCAGCCGACAGGTCCTGAACACTGAAGCTTTCTTT. Amino acids: CASSRQVLNTEAFF.